The next 20 T cell receptor beta chains were all read from a single sample in a study of lymphopenia after photon versus proton radiotherapy. The data were produced by immunoSEQ multiplex PCR, yet TCRdb's version contains in-frame clones alone and is incomplete. The sample shows around 62,000 clones, less than 85% of them seen only once. The starting material was peripheral blood, obtained from a patient treated with proton-based radiotherapy. These receptors were collected from a man aged 55 to 69 with pancreatic cancer.

A remark on this clone: The junction shows a germline mismatch at one end, possibly a read error. This rearrangement joins TRBV6-6 to TRBJ2-7; D not certain. This CDR3 is built from 11 residues. In germline, CDR1 is MNHNY, CDR2 SVGAGI (reference sequence). The CDR3 protein is CASSYSHEQYF. The CDR3 DNA is TGTGCCAGCAGTTACTCCCACGAGCAGTACTTC.

Note on this clone: Other DNA variants within this sample encode the same CDR3. The chain joins TRBV7-8 to TRBJ1-1, with D perhaps TRBD1 (6 bases). Trimming stripped 5 bases from V and 2 bases from J, with 9 bases between. The CDR3 runs 13 residues. CDR1 SGHVS and CDR2 FQNEAQ come from the germline V gene. The CDR3: CASSLGTNTEAFF. CDR3 nucleotides: TGTGCCAGCAGCCTCGGGACAAACACTGAAGCTTTCTTT.

The V gene is TRBV7-3, the J gene TRBJ2-2, with 10 bases aligning to TRBD2. Losses at the gene ends were 2 bases for V and 2 bases for J; bases not matched to a gene: 8. Germline V gene sequence: CDR1 SGHTA, CDR2 FQGTGA. The CDR3 extends over 18 amino acids. The CDR3 reads CASSLLTSGIPNTGELFF. The CDR3 region has the DNA TGTGCCAGCAGCTTACTAACTAGCGGGATACCAAACACCGGGGAGCTGTTTTTT.

The chain's CDR3 is CASSQDKDWTGTDTQYF. CDR3 DNA sequence: TGCGCCAGCAGCCAAGATAAGGACTGGACGGGCACAGATACGCAGTATTTT. This chain connects TRBV4-1 to TRBJ2-3; maybe TRBD2 (5 bases). The length of the CDR3 is 17 residues. Looked up from germline, CDR1 is MGHRA and CDR2 is YSYEKL. V was clipped by 0 bases and J by 1 base, with 14 bases between them.

The chain carries TRBV15 and TRBJ2-3, with D perhaps given as TRBD1 or TRBD2 (6 bases each). The CDR3 loop spans 18 amino acids. The germline V and J ends were trimmed by 1 base and 3 bases, with 20 bases remaining between them. The germline V gene encodes CDR1 LNHNV and CDR2 YYDKDF (reference sequence). The CDR3 nucleotides are TGTGCCACCAGCAGAGTTGCTGGAGGGGGGATCGGGACAGATACGCAGTATTTT. It yields the protein CATSRVAGGGIGTDTQYF.

The CDR3 DNA is TGCGCCAGCAGCAACCGGGACTTGAGCACAGATACGCAGTATTTT. It yields the protein CASSNRDLSTDTQYF. The gene calls are TRBV5-1 and TRBJ2-3, with D possibly matching TRBD2 (6 bases). This CDR3 is 15 amino acids long. The germline V gene has CDR1 SGHRS and CDR2 YFSETQ. V gave up 4 bases and J gave up 0 bases, with 12 bases separating them.

This chain connects TRBV27 to TRBJ2-2, with a tentative D call TRBD2 (6 bases). Looked up from germline, CDR1 is MNHEY and CDR2 is SMNVEV (reference sequence). The CDR3 totals 15 residues. V lost 3 bases and J 5 bases, leaving 13 bases between the germline ends. The CDR3 sequence: CASSFQGGLTGELFF. The CDR3 nucleotides are TGTGCCAGCAGTTTCCAGGGAGGATTGACCGGGGAGCTGTTTTTT.

This rearrangement joins TRBV5-1 to TRBJ2-3; D not resolved. The CDR3 has 14 amino acids. Germline CDR1 reads SGHRS; CDR2 reads YFSETQ. V lost 0 bases to trimming and J lost 3 bases, with 8 bases between them. The DNA for the CDR3 is TGCGCCAGCAGCTTGGCCGTGGAAACAGATACGCAGTATTTT. Translation gives CASSLAVETDTQYF.

The V gene is TRBV6-6, the J gene TRBJ2-2; no definite D call. Per the germline V gene, CDR1 is MNHNY and CDR2 is SVGAGI (reference sequence). V shed 0 bases and J shed 7 bases, with 6 bases lying between them. The CDR3 covers 13 residues. The CDR3 loop is CASSYSVYGELFF. The CDR3 DNA is TGTGCCAGCAGTTACTCAGTTTACGGGGAGCTGTTTTTT.

The V call is TRBV7-8, the J call TRBJ2-7; D remains ambiguous. Trimming left V 5 bases short and J 1 base short, with 9 bases between. The CDR3 is made up of 13 amino acids. Germline V gene sequence: CDR1 SGHVS, CDR2 FQNEAQ. CDR3 nucleotide sequence: TGTGCCAGCAGCCGAACAGAATCCTACGAGCAGTACTTC. The encoded protein is CASSRTESYEQYF.

The chain employs TRBV7-9 and TRBJ2-1; perhaps TRBD2 as D (6 bases). In germline, CDR1 is SEHNR, CDR2 FQNEAQ (reference sequence). Deletions cut 5 bases from V and 5 bases from J, with 16 bases between. The CDR3 length is 15 residues. Written as DNA, the CDR3 is TGTGCCAGCAGCGGCCGGGACTGGAGAAACAATGAGCAGTTCTTC. Translating it yields CASSGRDWRNNEQFF.

The V and J genes are TRBV5-1 and TRBJ1-3; TRBD1 matches 8 bases. V was pared by 5 bases and J by 6 bases, with 4 bases of the junction left unmatched. Germline V lookup: CDR1 SGHRS, CDR2 YFSETQ. The CDR3 totals 13 residues. CDR3 amino acids: CASRPTGANTIYF. In DNA, the CDR3 is TGCGCCAGCAGGCCGACAGGGGCAAACACCATATATTTT. The entire variable domain, with the rest obtained from reference TRBV5-1 and TRBJ1-3, is as follows: KAGVTQTPRYLIKTRGQQVTLSCSPISGHRSVSWYQQTPGQGLQFLFEYFSETQRNKGNFPGRFSGRQFSNSRSEMNVSTLELGDSALYLCASRPTGANTIYFGEGSWLTVV.

The genes are TRBV15 and TRBJ2-7, with 7 nucleotides matching TRBD2. The CDR3 contains 15 residues. V was pared by 5 bases and J by 5 bases, with 12 bases of the junction left unmatched. CDR1 is LNHNV and CDR2 is YYDKDF in the germline V gene (reference sequence). The CDR3 DNA sequence: TGTGCCACCAGCCGTAAGCGGACTAGTCGCCACGAGCAGTACTTC. The encoded protein is CATSRKRTSRHEQYF.

The CDR3 coding sequence is TGCGCCAGCAGCCCAGGACTCGTATCTAGTGAGCAGTACTTC. As protein: CASSPGLVSSEQYF. The J gene is TRBJ2-7, the V gene TRBV4-3, with D possibly TRBD2 on 5 matching bases. V lost 4 bases to trimming and J lost 7 bases, with 17 bases between them. Per the germline V gene, CDR1 is LGHNA and CDR2 is YSLEER. The CDR3 loop spans 14 amino acids.

The chain carries TRBV4-2 and TRBJ2-3; unclear D gene. V was clipped by 2 bases and J by 0 bases, with 9 bases between them. CDR3 length equals 15 residues. In germline, CDR1 is LGHNA, CDR2 YNFKEQ. This chain's CDR3 is CASSQTRISTDTQYF. Written as DNA, the CDR3 is TGTGCCAGCAGCCAAACGAGGATTAGCACAGATACGCAGTATTTT.

The V and J genes are TRBV5-5 and TRBJ1-1; 9 bases map to TRBD1. J was trimmed by 0 bases and V by 4 bases; bases with no gene match: 13. Germline V gives CDR1 SGHKS, CDR2 YYEKEE (reference sequence). This CDR3 has 18 residues. The DNA for the CDR3 is TGTGCCAGCAGCCCACTATTCCGGGACAGGGTAGTGAACACTGAAGCTTTCTTT. Amino acids: CASSPLFRDRVVNTEAFF. The full variable domain, rest sourced from reference TRBV5-5 and TRBJ1-1, is DAGVTQSPTHLIKTRGQQVTLRCSPISGHKSVSWYQQVLGQGPQFIFQYYEKEERGRGNFPDRFSARQFPNYSSELNVNALLLGDSALYLCASSPLFRDRVVNTEAFFGQGTRLTVV.

The J gene is TRBJ2-2, the V gene TRBV2, with 10 bases matching TRBD2. CDR1 is SNHLY, CDR2 FYNNEI, per germline. This CDR3 is built from 15 residues. The trim removed 6 bases at V and 3 bases at J, leaving 4 bases unmatched. CDR3 amino acids: CASRSSGSDTGELFF. In nucleotides, the CDR3 is TGTGCCAGCAGATCTAGCGGGAGCGACACCGGGGAGCTGTTTTTT.

The V call is TRBV2, the J call TRBJ2-7; D is unresolved. The CDR3 has 14 amino acids. Trimming took 7 bases from V and 0 from J, leaving 13 bases between them. Per the germline V gene, CDR1 is SNHLY and CDR2 is FYNNEI. The CDR3 DNA sequence: TGTGCCAGCAAAACCGACCGAAGCTCCTACGAGCAGTACTTC. This codes for CASKTDRSSYEQYF.

This clone showed up just once. The CDR3 spells CASSLWNSRQGRGETQYF. The CDR3 DNA follows: TGTGCCAGCAGTTTATGGAATAGTCGGCAGGGGAGGGGAGAGACCCAGTACTTC. This chain connects TRBV28 to TRBJ2-5, with D perhaps matching TRBD2 (7 bases). V lost 0 bases and J 4 bases, leaving 21 bases between the germline ends. The CDR3 runs to 18 residues. The germline gives CDR1 MDHEN, CDR2 SYDVKM.

This clone was detected once. The rearrangement links TRBV7-2 to TRBJ2-7; D may match TRBD1 or TRBD2 (5 bases each). This CDR3 is 15 amino acids long. V was pared by 5 bases and J by 0 bases, with 14 bases between. The V gene's germline CDR1 is SGHTA and CDR2 FQGNSA. The CDR3 sequence: CASSAGRVSSYEQYF. The CDR3 DNA follows: TGTGCCAGCAGCGCGGGCAGGGTCAGCTCCTACGAGCAGTACTTC.